This T cell receptor (beta chain) was observed in a study of cytomegalovirus exposure and HLA in healthy donors. At the level of the study: Caucasian-associated ancestry cluster membership applied to under 85% of a few hundred genotyped donors.

The PCR ran on 60 Vbeta and 13 Jbeta primers. Only in-frame clones appear in the TCRdb table, and some are missing; sequencing was by immunoSEQ multiplex PCR. Counted here are some 170,000 clones, under 80% occurring once; the ten biggest clones make up about 4.6%. The receptor's source is a man aged 35-49 years in good health and CMV-seronegative. The sample consisted of PBMCs.

The CDR3 here is CASSWEQGVGTEAFF. The CDR3 nucleotides read TGCGCCAGCAGCTGGGAACAGGGAGTTGGCACTGAAGCTTTCTTT. The chain is built from TRBV5-1 and TRBJ1-1, with D perhaps matching TRBD1 (6 bases). This CDR3 contains 15 residues. Trimming took off 3 bases at V and 4 bases at J, with 16 bases between the two ends. Germline assignment: CDR1 SGHRS and CDR2 YFSETQ. Full variable domain (remainder filled in from reference TRBV5-1 and TRBJ1-1): KAGVTQTPRYLIKTRGQQVTLSCSPISGHRSVSWYQQTPGQGLQFLFEYFSETQRNKGNFPGRFSGRQFSNSRSEMNVSTLELGDSALYLCASSWEQGVGTEAFFGQGTRLTVV.